What follows are 2 T cell receptor beta chains derived from one specimen sequenced in a study of T cells in Graves' hyperthyroidism and ophthalmopathy. TCR beta CDR3 region amplification was performed from RNA transcripts. TCR CDR3 regions were first amplified by RT-PCR with HTBI primers. TCRdb redid the calling of the multiplex PCR reads with MiXCR, one entry per CDR3 protein. The sample has over 450,000 distinct CDR3 sequences; 17% are singletons. The sequenced sample was blood. The receptors derive from a woman between 18 and 29 years old with Graves' ophthalmopathy.

The rearrangement joins TRBV20-1 to TRBJ2-4; tentatively, D is TRBD2 (5 bases). The CDR3 extends over 16 amino acids. The germline CDR1 and CDR2 sequences are DFQATT and SNEGSKA (reference sequence). The ends were cut back, 5 bases at V and 5 bases at J, with 22 bases in the middle. Here the CDR3 DNA reads TGCAGTGCTGAGGGCCCCCTCCCGGGAAGGGAAAACATTCAGTACTTC. Encoded protein: CSAEGPLPGRENIQYF.

The chain combines TRBV7-9 with TRBJ1-1; 7 nucleotides align to TRBD1. The CDR3 covers 17 residues. V dropped 4 bases and J dropped 1; count of bases not matched to a gene: 12. Germline V gene lookup returns CDR1 SEHNR and CDR2 FQNEAQ (reference sequence). The DNA for the CDR3 is TGTGCCAGCAGCTCGACCACTAGGGGGCTACGGAACACTGAAGCTTTCTTT. It yields the protein CASSSTTRGLRNTEAFF.